These 30 T cell receptor beta chains were sequenced from one sample in a study of blood T cells in healthy people across ages. A second PCR, run for roughly 7 to 11 cycles, used a sample-barcoded 5' primer plus a J-beta primer mix. TCRdb redid the calling of the 5' RACE reads with MiXCR, one entry per CDR3 protein. The data show hundreds of thousands of distinct CDR3 sequences, under 45% seen once. Sequencing was performed on blood. These receptors originate from a man aged 55 to 70 in good health.

This chain uses TRBV7-2 with TRBJ1-2, with D possibly being TRBD1 (6 bases). Trimming removed 2 bases at V and 4 bases at J, with 23 bases between. This CDR3 comprises 18 residues. Germline V gene lookup returns CDR1 SGHTA and CDR2 FQGNSA. This CDR3 is CASSLRPPNRAEAYGYTF. DNA of the CDR3: TGTGCCAGCAGCTTACGACCTCCAAACAGGGCGGAGGCCTATGGCTACACCTTC.

This clonotype has just a few counts. The chain couples TRBV4-1 to TRBJ2-7; the D is unclear. The CDR3 has 13 residues. Germline assignment: CDR1 MGHRA and CDR2 YSYEKL. V was cut by 0 bases and J by 3 bases, with 6 bases left in between. CDR3 in amino acids: CASSQEQYYEQYF. For the CDR3, the DNA is TGCGCCAGCAGCCAAGAACAGTACTACGAGCAGTACTTC.

The chain employs TRBV6-2 or TRBV6-3 and TRBJ2-6; TRBD1 or TRBD2 may be the D gene (6 bases each). Trimming pared 7 bases from V and 0 bases from J, leaving 13 bases between. The CDR3 contains 16 residues. Germline V CDR1 and CDR2: MNHEY, SVGEGT. The CDR3 loop reads CASKEGEYSGANVLTF. CDR3 DNA sequence: TGTGCCAGCAAGGAGGGGGAGTACTCTGGGGCCAACGTCCTGACTTTC.

This chain joins TRBV20-1 and TRBJ1-1; D remains ambiguous. This CDR3 is built from 14 residues. Trimming removed 6 bases at V and 2 bases at J, with 16 bases between. CDR1 DFQATT and CDR2 SNEGSKA come from the germline V gene (reference sequence). The CDR3 protein is CSAPPGGLNTEAFF. The CDR3 DNA reads as TGCAGTGCCCCCCCCGGTGGACTAAACACTGAAGCTTTCTTT.

This clonotype appeared a few times. This chain joins TRBV6-2 or TRBV6-3 and TRBJ2-1, with 12 bases fitting TRBD2. V trimming: 5 bases; J trimming: 8 bases; junction bases outside the gene matches: 7. The CDR3 consists of 15 residues. Germline V gives CDR1 MNHEY, CDR2 SVGEGT. The CDR3 region is CASSKRLAGEDEQFF. DNA of the CDR3: TGTGCCAGCAGTAAGAGACTAGCGGGGGAGGATGAGCAGTTCTTC.

There are a few counts of this clonotype. The chain employs TRBV27 and TRBJ1-1; the D gene is possibly TRBD1 (5 bases). CDR3 length: 13 amino acids. The germline V gene encodes CDR1 MNHEY and CDR2 SMNVEV (reference sequence). Trimming removed 5 bases from V and 2 bases from J, with 9 bases in between. The CDR3 bases are TGTGCCAGCAGTCCCGACAGCAACACTGAAGCTTTCTTT. Protein sequence: CASSPDSNTEAFF.

This sequence joins TRBV10-2 and TRBJ2-1; 8 bases are a match to TRBD2. Per germline, CDR1 WSHSY and CDR2 SAAADI. The CDR3 is 12 amino acids. Trimming at V came to 3 bases and at J to 12 bases, leaving 4 bases not matched to a gene. CDR3 bases: TGCGCCAGCAGTGAAAAGCTAGCGGGGCAGTTCTTC. It specifies CASSEKLAGQFF.

The chain couples TRBV12-3 or TRBV12-4 to TRBJ2-4, with TRBD1 identical over 11 bases. The CDR3 is 18 amino acids. The ends lost 5 bases at V and 1 base at J; junction bases unmatched: 10. CDR3 in amino acids: CASSDRDRGVQAKNIQYF. Here the CDR3 DNA reads TGTGCCAGCAGTGACCGGGACAGGGGGGTCCAGGCCAAAAACATTCAGTACTTC.

Only a few counts were recorded for this clonotype. The J gene is TRBJ2-3, the V gene TRBV15, with 10 bases lining up with TRBD1. The germline CDR1 and CDR2 sequences are LNHNV and YYDKDF (reference sequence). CDR3 length equals 15 residues. V gave up 1 base and J gave up 3 bases; unmatched junction bases: 1. The CDR3 DNA reads as TGTGCCACCAGCAGAGCGGGACAGGGGACAGATACGCAGTATTTT. Translating it yields CATSRAGQGTDTQYF.

DNA for the CDR3: TGTGCCAGCAAACGAGAGGGGGGCGGCGCTAGCACAGATACGCAGTATTTT. This translates into CASKREGGGASTDTQYF. J is TRBJ2-3 and V is TRBV27, with D possibly being TRBD1 or TRBD2 (6 bases each). The CDR3 contains 17 residues. Germline CDR1 MNHEY, CDR2 SMNVEV (reference sequence). V was trimmed by 7 bases and J by 0 bases, leaving 20 bases between them.

This clonotype was seen a handful of times. The chain links TRBV20-1 to TRBJ2-1, with D perhaps matching TRBD1 or TRBD2 (5 bases each). CDR3 length: 15 amino acids. The germline CDR1 and CDR2 sequences are DFQATT and SNEGSKA (reference sequence). Trimming removed 6 bases from V and 8 bases from J, with 23 bases in between. The chain's CDR3 is CSATSRDHIMDEQFF. DNA of the CDR3: TGCAGTGCCACAAGCCGGGACCACATTATGGATGAGCAGTTCTTC.

The chain carries TRBV30 and TRBJ1-4, with unresolved D. Trimming took 2 bases from V and 5 from J, leaving 6 bases between them. The CDR3 is 12 amino acids. In germline, CDR1 is GTSNPN, CDR2 SVGIG (reference sequence). CDR3 nucleotides: TGTGCCTGGAGTAAACGGAATGAAAAACTGTTTTTT. Translated, it gives CAWSKRNEKLFF.

The rearrangement joins TRBV2 to TRBJ2-7; tentative D call: TRBD2 (7 bases). Germline V gene lookup returns CDR1 SNHLY and CDR2 FYNNEI. The CDR3 spans 14 residues. Trimming stripped 8 bases from V and 2 bases from J, with 16 bases between. The chain's CDR3 is CASPPPGGPYEQYF. CDR3 in DNA: TGTGCCAGCCCACCCCCCGGGGGGCCCTACGAGCAGTACTTC.

The table lists this clonotype with a few counts. The genes are TRBV4-3 and TRBJ2-1, with D perhaps matching TRBD2 (6 bases). Deletions cut 4 bases from V and 5 bases from J, with 18 bases between. Germline CDR1 LGHNA, CDR2 YSLEER. The CDR3 extends over 16 amino acids. The CDR3 coding sequence is TGCGCCAGCAGCCCAGTGGGGGGTATTGAGGACAATGAGCAGTTCTTC. Its protein is CASSPVGGIEDNEQFF.

V and J are TRBV7-3 and TRBJ2-1; 12 bases agree with TRBD2. The trim removed 5 bases at V and 9 bases at J, leaving 8 bases unmatched. The CDR3 runs 15 residues. Germline lookup yields CDR1 SGHTA and CDR2 FQGTGA. This CDR3 is CASSPTSGGPGEQFF. The CDR3 nucleotides are TGTGCCAGCAGCCCGACTAGCGGGGGACCTGGTGAGCAGTTCTTC.

This clonotype came up many times. The chain carries TRBV25-1 and TRBJ1-2, with 11 bases fitting TRBD1. CDR1 MGHDK and CDR2 SYGVNS come from the germline V gene. The CDR3 runs to 13 residues. The CDR3 DNA reads TGTGCTACCCGGGACAGGGGGAACTATGGCTACACCTTC. Its protein is CATRDRGNYGYTF.

V is TRBV7-9 and J is TRBJ1-2; D unresolved. From germline, CDR1 is SEHNR and CDR2 FQNEAQ (reference sequence). Between the trimmed V and J ends, which lost 4 bases and 5 bases, there was a span of 14 bases. This CDR3 is built from 14 residues. This CDR3 is CASSSGSEIYGYTF. Here the CDR3 DNA reads TGTGCCAGCAGCTCAGGATCAGAGATATATGGCTACACCTTC.

The chain recombines TRBV12-5 with TRBJ2-1, with a weak D call TRBD2 (6 bases). Germline V gene lookup returns CDR1 LGHNT and CDR2 FRNRAP. The CDR3 length is 14 residues. V gave up 2 bases and J gave up 8 bases, with 13 bases separating them. The CDR3: CASGLPGGLDEQFF. The CDR3 coding sequence is TGTGCTAGTGGTTTGCCTGGGGGGTTGGATGAGCAGTTCTTC.

This clonotype was counted at least ten times. The chain employs TRBV4-1 and TRBJ2-7; 7 bases align to TRBD1. Losses at the gene ends were 1 base for V and 1 base for J; bases not matched to a gene: 1. In germline, CDR1 is MGHRA, CDR2 YSYEKL. The CDR3 covers 14 residues. DNA for the CDR3: TGCGCCAGCAGCCAAGCGGGACAGTCCTACGAGCAGTACTTC. This encodes CASSQAGQSYEQYF.

This chain uses TRBV6-2 or TRBV6-3 with TRBJ2-7, with D possibly being TRBD1 or TRBD2 (5 bases each). Germline V gene sequence: CDR1 MNHEY, CDR2 SVGEGT. CDR3 length: 14 residues. With 5 bases removed from V and 1 base from J, the gap between germline ends came to 12 bases. As DNA, the CDR3 is TGTGCCAGCAGTCAGTGGGGGTATTCCTACGAGCAGTACTTC. This sequence encodes CASSQWGYSYEQYF.

This clonotype showed up just a few times. J is TRBJ1-1 and V is TRBV27; 8 bases align to TRBD1. J lost 5 bases, V lost 5 bases, and 10 bases had no gene match. Germline V gives CDR1 MNHEY, CDR2 SMNVEV (reference sequence). The CDR3 runs 15 residues. The chain's CDR3 is CASSGFRGPETEAFF. The CDR3 coding sequence is TGTGCCAGCAGTGGATTCAGGGGGCCGGAAACTGAAGCTTTCTTT.

The chain has TRBV20-1 and TRBJ1-5, with a tentative D call TRBD1 (5 bases). V gave up 1 base and J gave up 4 bases, with 11 bases separating them. Germline V gives CDR1 DFQATT, CDR2 SNEGSKA (reference sequence). This CDR3 comprises 14 residues. The CDR3 DNA sequence: TGCAGTGCTAGAGCCAGGGTGGAGAATCAGCCCCAGCATTTT. Protein product: CSARARVENQPQHF.

The chain recombines TRBV7-9 with TRBJ1-4; 10 positions agree with TRBD1. Germline assignment: CDR1 SEHNR and CDR2 FQNEAQ (reference sequence). Trimming at V came to 3 bases and at J to 5 bases, leaving 3 bases not matched to a gene. The CDR3 sequence is 15 residues long. CDR3 nucleotides: TGTGCCAGCAGCTTCGGACAGGGGGGCAATGAAAAACTGTTTTTT. Residues: CASSFGQGGNEKLFF.

This clonotype was seen many times. V usage is TRBV4-3 and J usage is TRBJ2-4, with 10 bases lining up with TRBD2. This CDR3 has 14 amino acids. V shed 0 bases and J 15 bases; nucleotides not matched to a gene: 8. Germline CDR1 is LGHNA and CDR2 is YSLEER. The CDR3 nucleotides are TGCGCCAGCAGCCAAGATCGCGGTAGCGGGGGGTTGTACTTC. Residues: CASSQDRGSGGLYF.

This chain links TRBV7-2 with TRBJ2-5; possible D gene TRBD2, 6 bases. CDR1 is SGHTA and CDR2 is FQGNSA in the germline V gene. This CDR3 contains 13 residues. Trimming shortened V by 1 base and J by 11 bases, and 14 bases separated the two germline ends. For the CDR3, the DNA is TGTGCCAGCAGCTTAGGGGGGGAAAGTAAGCAGTACTTC. This gives the protein CASSLGGESKQYF.

As for this clonotype: A junction boundary mismatches the germline segment, possibly from a read error. The rearrangement joins TRBV20-1 to TRBJ1-6; TRBD1 is a possible D gene (5 bases). The CDR3 is made up of 16 amino acids. Germline CDR1 and CDR2: DFQATT and SNEGSKA (reference sequence). CDR3 DNA sequence: TGCAGTGCCAGAGTTGGGGGAAGGTCCTATAATTCACCCCTCCACTTT. This encodes CSARVGGRSYNSPLHF.

This clonotype was seen a handful of times. The chain joins TRBV7-9 to TRBJ2-3; the match to TRBD2 covers 10 bases. The length of the CDR3 is 16 residues. The junction had 8 bases not matched to a gene; V was cut back by 4 bases and J by 4 bases. From germline, CDR1 is SEHNR and CDR2 FQNEAQ (reference sequence). CDR3 nucleotides: TGTGCCAGCAGCTCAAAGCGGGGGGGCGTGGCAGATACGCAGTATTTT. Its translation is CASSSKRGGVADTQYF.

This clonotype has a handful of counts. The V gene is TRBV3-1, the J gene TRBJ1-5; D unclear. The CDR3 is 15 amino acids. The V end was cut by 5 bases, the J end by 1 base, with 12 bases between. CDR1 is LGHDT and CDR2 is YNNKEL in the germline V gene (reference sequence). The CDR3 DNA sequence: TGTGCCAGCAGCACAACCCCCAGGAGCAATCAGCCCCAGCATTTT. Translated: CASSTTPRSNQPQHF. Filled out from reference TRBV3-1 and TRBJ1-5, the complete variable domain reads DTAVSQTPKYLVTQMGNDKSIKCEQNLGHDTMYWYKQDSKKFLKIMFSYNNKELIINETVPNRFSPKSPDKAHLNLHINSLELGDSAVYFCASSTTPRSNQPQHFGDGTRLSIL.

This rearrangement joins TRBV6-2 or TRBV6-3 to TRBJ2-5; 8 nucleotides align to TRBD1. The CDR3 has 15 residues. With V trimmed by 5 bases and J by 5 bases, 10 bases remained unmatched. CDR1 is MNHEY, CDR2 SVGEGT, per germline. The CDR3, as DNA: TGTGCCAGCAGTGGATACCAGGGGGCGTGGGAGACCCAGTACTTC. It codes for CASSGYQGAWETQYF.

This clonotype was counted once. The chain has TRBV20-1 and TRBJ2-2, with D maybe TRBD2 (5 bases). With 1 base removed from V and 5 bases from J, the gap between germline ends came to 17 bases. The CDR3 runs 16 residues. The germline gives CDR1 DFQATT, CDR2 SNEGSKA (reference sequence). The CDR3 spells CSARGRTAPETGELFF. CDR3 nucleotide sequence: TGCAGTGCTAGAGGGAGGACGGCGCCTGAAACCGGGGAGCTGTTTTTT.